This T cell receptor (gamma chain) derives from a study of Vδ1+ human thymocytes. Study results and limitations: Thymic delta-chain repertoires held around 20% Vdelta2 sequences and few Vdelta3, despite high sort purity. Highly polyclonal TRG and TRD repertoires with Gaussian CDR3 length distributions appeared in thymus.

Alphabeta T cells were depleted, then CD3+ Vdelta1+ Vdelta2- thymocytes were FACS-sorted. Extracted RNA was reverse transcribed into cDNA. CDR3 amplicons came from multiplex PCR with pooled V-gene forward and constant-region reverse primers. TCRdb re-identified clones in the multiplex PCR reads via CATT. The sample consists of tens of thousands of gamma-chain clones, about a fifth of them appearing once. The length of the CDR3 is 16 residues. In germline, CDR1 is VTNTFY, CDR2 YDVSTARD (reference sequence). V trimming: 0 bases; J trimming: 0 bases; junction bases outside the gene matches: 8. Points on this clone: Its antigen is still unknown.

What was sequenced was Vdelta1+ gamma-delta thymocytes from the thymus. The subset is: FACS-sorted CD3+ TCRalphabeta- TCRVdelta1+ TCRVdelta2- thymocytes. This TCR came from a boy under three years old who had congenital heart surgery. The chain carries TRGV3 and TRGJ1 or TRGJ2. The chain's CDR3 is CATWDRNQSNYYKKLF. The CDR3 nucleotides are TGTGCCACCTGGGACAGGAACCAATCGAATTATTATAAGAAACTCTTT.